The subject of this entry is one TCR beta chain. This CDR3 contains 15 residues. CDR1 DFQATT and CDR2 SNEGSKA come from the germline V gene (reference sequence). Trimming removed 0 bases from V and 9 bases from J; junction bases left unmatched: 7. This sample was taken from a study of blood T cells in healthy people across ages. Primers used in a second PCR of about 6 to 11 cycles were a sample-barcoded 5' primer and a J-beta primer mix. TCRdb re-called the 5' RACE reads with MiXCR, one entry per CDR3 protein. The repertoire has about 400,000 distinct CDR3 sequences, about 49% of them found once; the top ten carry 51%.

The chain uses TRBV20-1 and TRBJ2-1; TRBD2 matches at 11 bases. The sequenced sample was blood. This receptor was obtained from a man in his sixties in good health. CDR3 sequence: CSARDARLAGGEQFF. The DNA of the CDR3 is TGCAGTGCTAGAGATGCGAGGCTAGCGGGGGGTGAGCAGTTCTTC.